Here is one TCR beta chain with its context. The target antigen is unknown. The record originates from a study of monozygotic twins with cystic fibrosis. Study-wide points: Clonality was generally low (median around 0.01), higher in the most severe patients. Nucleotide-identical clonotype sharing was significantly higher within monozygotic CF twin pairs than between unrelated CF individuals.

Using immunoSEQ multiplex PCR, the repertoire was profiled, and TCRdb retains in-frame clones only, with some absent. Here the sample spans about 26,000 clones, 96% being singletons. The receptor comes from a girl aged 2 to 10 with cystic fibrosis. The specimen sequenced was blood.

The CDR3 DNA reads as TGTGCCAGCAGTGGAACAGGGATGAATCAGCCCCAGCATTTT. Protein sequence: CASSGTGMNQPQHF. The chain is built from TRBV25-1 and TRBJ1-5, with D maybe TRBD1 (6 bases). Between the trimmed V and J ends, which lost 4 bases and 4 bases, there was a span of 11 bases. Germline V CDR1 and CDR2: MGHDK, SYGVNS. This CDR3 comprises 14 residues.